Shown below are 25 T cell receptor beta chains from a single sample sequenced in a study of beta chain features in type 1 diabetes. Expressed TCRB transcripts were sequenced after all isolated RNA was converted to cDNA. TCRdb's copy holds only in-frame clones and misses some; the assay was immunoSEQ multiplex PCR. The sample has 900,000 or so clones, around a sixth seen once. The source material was naive CD4+ T cells from blood. The receptor source for this set is a woman under 30 in good health.

Here the CDR3 reads CASSLASRGNTGELFF. The CDR3 DNA is TGTGCCAGCAGCTTAGCGTCCAGAGGGAACACCGGGGAGCTGTTTTTT. The chain is built from TRBV7-2 and TRBJ2-2, with D hard to call. Per germline, CDR1 SGHTA and CDR2 FQGNSA. CDR3 length equals 16 residues. V lost 0 bases and J lost 1, with 9 bases in between. The entire variable domain, with the rest obtained from reference TRBV7-2 and TRBJ2-2, is as follows: GAGVSQSPSNKVTEKGKDVELRCDPISGHTALYWYRQSLGQGLEFLIYFQGNSAPDKSGLPSDRFSAERTGGSVSTLTIQRTQQEDSAVYLCASSLASRGNTGELFFGEGSRLTVL.

Note on this clone: Other DNA sequences in this specimen translate into the identical CDR3. The V call is TRBV28, the J call TRBJ2-6; D is uncertain. The CDR3 runs to 14 residues. V lost 4 bases and J 0 bases, leaving 4 bases between the germline ends. The germline CDR1 and CDR2 sequences are MDHEN and SYDVKM. Here the CDR3 reads CASSSYSGANVLTF. The CDR3 coding sequence is TGTGCCAGCAGTTCGTACTCTGGGGCCAACGTCCTGACTTTC.

The chain is built from TRBV4-2 and TRBJ2-3; D gene ambiguous. The germline CDR1 and CDR2 sequences are LGHNA and YNFKEQ. Trimming cost V 1 base and J 0 bases, with 8 bases left between them. The CDR3 length is 15 residues. This chain's CDR3 is CASSQVAGSTDTQYF. CDR3 nucleotide sequence: TGTGCCAGCAGCCAAGTGGCCGGGAGCACAGATACGCAGTATTTT.

This chain links TRBV4-2 with TRBJ2-7; the D is unclear. V lost 0 bases and J lost 7, with 13 bases in between. This CDR3 comprises 14 residues. The germline CDR1 and CDR2 sequences are LGHNA and YNFKEQ. CDR3 sequence: CASSQDGSIGEQYF. In DNA, the CDR3 is TGTGCCAGCAGCCAAGATGGGTCTATTGGGGAGCAGTACTTC.

The chain is built from TRBV7-9 and TRBJ2-5; D gene unclear. The length of the CDR3 is 14 residues. With 0 bases removed from V and 5 bases from J, the gap between germline ends came to 10 bases. Germline V gene data show CDR1 as SEHNR and CDR2 as FQNEAQ (reference sequence). The CDR3 reads CASSLAPRGETQYF. DNA for the CDR3: TGTGCCAGCAGCTTAGCGCCCCGAGGCGAGACCCAGTACTTC.

Comment on this clone: The sample contains more than one DNA sequence encoding this CDR3. The gene calls are TRBV4-3 and TRBJ2-2; no clear D gene. Trimming left V 1 base short and J 7 bases short, with 4 bases between. The CDR3 runs to 12 residues. Germline lookup yields CDR1 LGHNA and CDR2 YSLEER. The CDR3 DNA is TGCGCCAGCAGCCAAGGTGTCGGGGAGCTGTTTTTT. Translated: CASSQGVGELFF.

This rearrangement joins TRBV6-1 to TRBJ1-5; D gene ambiguous. Trimming removed 7 bases from V and 3 bases from J, with 16 bases in between. In germline, CDR1 is MNHNS, CDR2 SASEGT. CDR3 size: 15 residues. The CDR3 loop is CASTPSGDSNQPQHF. CDR3 in DNA: TGTGCCAGCACCCCCTCTGGTGATTCCAATCAGCCCCAGCATTTT.

The chain combines TRBV9 with TRBJ2-3; the D gene is possibly TRBD1 (6 bases). Per germline, CDR1 SGDLS and CDR2 YYNGEE. The CDR3 totals 15 residues. V was trimmed by 2 bases and J by 6 bases, leaving 16 bases between them. CDR3 in DNA: TGTGCCAGCAGCGTTGACAGAGGGGGTTCGGATACGCAGTATTTT. It encodes CASSVDRGGSDTQYF.

The chain is built from TRBV6-5 and TRBJ1-5; TRBD1 matches at 10 bases. There are 14 residues in the CDR3. Per germline, CDR1 MNHEY and CDR2 SVGAGI. The junction had 4 bases not matched to a gene; V was cut back by 6 bases and J by 5 bases. The CDR3 loop is CASSNDRGHQPQHF. CDR3 nucleotides: TGTGCCAGCAGCAACGACAGGGGGCATCAGCCCCAGCATTTT.

In its sample, this clone was seen a few times. The chain carries TRBV10-3 and TRBJ2-5; 7 nucleotides align to TRBD2. The CDR3 runs 13 residues. With 6 bases clipped from V and 4 bases from J, the junction kept 5 bases outside the gene matches. In germline, CDR1 is ENHRY, CDR2 SYGVKD. The CDR3 DNA follows: TGTGCCATCAGGGCGGGAGCGGGAGAGACCCAGTACTTC. It is translated as CAIRAGAGETQYF.

Notes on this clone: The junction departs from the called germline gene at one end, perhaps through a read error. The chain recombines TRBV5-5 with TRBJ2-7; 9 bases match TRBD1. The length of the CDR3 is 14 residues. Germline lookup yields CDR1 SGHKS and CDR2 YYEKEE (reference sequence). CDR3 residues: CASSIPGQGSEGCF. The CDR3 DNA sequence: TGTGCCAGCAGCATACCGGGACAGGGATCAGAAGGGTGTTTC.

The genes are TRBV7-3 and TRBJ2-1, with TRBD2 matching over 10 bases. The CDR3 is made up of 16 amino acids. Losses at the gene ends were 5 bases for V and 3 bases for J; bases not matched to a gene: 7. Germline V gene data show CDR1 as SGHTA and CDR2 as FQGTGA. CDR3 DNA sequence: TGTGCCAGCAGCGCAGGGAGCGGGAGGGTCTACAATGAGCAGTTCTTC. The encoded protein is CASSAGSGRVYNEQFF.

The chain uses TRBV18 and TRBJ2-4, with D perhaps being TRBD1 or TRBD2 (5 bases each). This CDR3 has 14 amino acids. Germline values: CDR1 KGHSH, CDR2 LQKENI. Trimming pared 6 bases from V and 6 bases from J, leaving 15 bases between. The CDR3 coding sequence is TGTGCCAGCTCCCCCGGGGACCGGAGAAACATTCAGTACTTC. Protein sequence: CASSPGDRRNIQYF.

This rearrangement joins TRBV25-1 to TRBJ2-1; 11 nucleotides match TRBD1. Germline V CDR1 and CDR2: MGHDK, SYGVNS. V dropped 7 bases and J dropped 2; count of bases not matched to a gene: 7. The CDR3 runs to 16 residues. CDR3 in DNA: TGTGCCAGCACCCCGACGGGACAGGGGGCCTACAATGAGCAGTTCTTC. It specifies CASTPTGQGAYNEQFF.

This clone appeared a few times. The rearrangement uses TRBV7-2 and TRBJ2-7, with 8 nucleotides matching TRBD1. CDR3 size: 16 residues. Germline CDR1 reads SGHTA; CDR2 reads FQGNSA. V lost 1 base, J lost 0 bases, and 5 bases stayed unmatched. The CDR3 reads CASSLERTGLSYEQYF. DNA of the CDR3: TGTGCCAGCAGCTTAGAGCGGACAGGGCTCTCCTACGAGCAGTACTTC.

The V call is TRBV28, the J call TRBJ1-5; 7 bases agree with TRBD1. V shed 5 bases, J shed 2 bases, and the junction held 9 bases outside the gene matches. Germline-derived CDR1 and CDR2 are MDHEN and SYDVKM. The CDR3 totals 16 residues. The CDR3 DNA sequence: TGTGCCAGCAGTGAAGCAGGGGGAGGGGGCAATCAGCCCCAGCATTTT. Its translation is CASSEAGGGGNQPQHF.

Of note for this clone: This sample also contains other DNA sequences that code for the same CDR3. V gene TRBV9 combines with J gene TRBJ2-6; D is undetermined. Germline CDR1 is SGDLS and CDR2 is YYNGEE. Trimming removed 0 bases from V and 0 bases from J, with 4 bases in between. This CDR3 contains 15 residues. The CDR3, as DNA: TGTGCCAGCAGCGTAGGGCTCTCTGGGGCCAACGTCCTGACTTTC. Translation: CASSVGLSGANVLTF.

The chain couples TRBV4-1 to TRBJ1-2; D is perhaps TRBD1 (5 bases). This CDR3 comprises 12 residues. Germline-derived CDR1 and CDR2 are MGHRA and YSYEKL. The V gene lost 2 bases and the J gene lost 8 bases, with 9 bases spanning the gap. In nucleotides, the CDR3 is TGCGCCAGCAGCCAATCGGGGGAAGGCTACACCTTC. As protein: CASSQSGEGYTF.

This clone was picked up a small number of times. The gene calls are TRBV25-1 and TRBJ2-7; 9 bases are a match to TRBD1. This CDR3 region has 15 residues. V gave up 5 bases and J gave up 5 bases; unmatched junction bases: 10. CDR1 and CDR2 from the germline V gene are MGHDK and SYGVNS. CDR3 loop: CASSYVGTGTDEQYF. In DNA form, the CDR3 reads TGTGCCAGCAGTTACGTTGGGACAGGGACGGACGAGCAGTACTTC.

In its sample, this clone was seen a few times. The chain uses TRBV27 and TRBJ1-1, with D hard to call. V lost 3 bases to trimming and J lost 4 bases, with 12 bases between them. The CDR3 is made up of 14 amino acids. Germline assignment: CDR1 MNHEY and CDR2 SMNVEV (reference sequence). The CDR3 sequence is CASSFRGWSTEAFF. The DNA for the CDR3 is TGTGCCAGCAGTTTCCGGGGATGGAGCACTGAAGCTTTCTTT.

This chain's CDR3 is CASSLGLLAGTYEQYF. The CDR3 DNA reads as TGCGCCAGCAGCTTGGGACTCCTGGCTGGCACCTACGAGCAGTACTTC. The rearrangement joins TRBV5-1 to TRBJ2-7; D remains unclear. Trimming pared 0 bases from V and 2 bases from J, leaving 15 bases between. Germline V gives CDR1 SGHRS, CDR2 YFSETQ. The CDR3 spans 16 residues.

The J gene is TRBJ2-1, the V gene TRBV27, with 10 nucleotides matching TRBD2. Germline loops: CDR1 MNHEY, CDR2 SMNVEV (reference sequence). The CDR3 is 18 residues long. J gave up 7 bases and V 5 bases, and 17 bases lay outside the gene matches. In nucleotides, the CDR3 is TGTGCCAGCAGTCTGATCCCTGCTAGCGGGAGACTCGCTAATGAGCAGTTCTTC. Amino acids: CASSLIPASGRLANEQFF.

This clone was detected only a few times. This chain joins TRBV7-8 and TRBJ2-1; D is unresolved. Germline V gene sequence: CDR1 SGHVS, CDR2 FQNEAQ. With 2 bases removed from V and 3 bases from J, the gap between germline ends came to 14 bases. CDR3 size: 16 residues. The CDR3 loop is CASSLTVLGVYNEQFF. DNA for the CDR3: TGTGCCAGCAGCTTAACAGTGCTGGGTGTCTACAATGAGCAGTTCTTC.

The chain combines TRBV9 with TRBJ2-5, with 10 bases aligning to TRBD2. Germline V lookup: CDR1 SGDLS, CDR2 YYNGEE. The ends lost 1 base at V and 11 bases at J; junction bases unmatched: 5. There are 13 residues in the CDR3. CDR3 amino acids: CASSVPSGRGQYF. As DNA, the CDR3 is TGTGCCAGCAGCGTACCCAGCGGGAGGGGGCAGTACTTC.

The chain uses TRBV19 and TRBJ1-5, with D maybe TRBD1 (5 bases). The CDR3 spans 15 residues. Trimming removed 5 bases from V and 3 bases from J, with 14 bases in between. Per the germline V gene, CDR1 is LNHDA and CDR2 is SQIVND (reference sequence). This chain's CDR3 is CASSLVSGLNQPQHF. In DNA, the CDR3 is TGTGCCAGTAGTCTCGTATCAGGGCTCAATCAGCCCCAGCATTTT.